Listed below are T cell receptor beta chains from one sample, sequenced in a study of cytotoxic CD8 clonotypes in ibrutinib-treated CLL. Repertoires were generated with immunoSEQ multiplex PCR, while TCRdb's copy carries only in-frame clones and drops some. The sample consists of about 50,000 clones, around four fifths of them appearing once. Sequencing was performed on PBMCs, taken after 24 months of ibrutinib treatment. These receptors were obtained from a human donor with chronic lymphocytic leukemia. CDR3s include the opening cysteine and the closing phenylalanine or tryptophan. D genes are given only for firm matches. The listing skips clone size in some rows; elsewhere it reads once, few, many or a size class.

v_call,clone_size,j_call,d_call,cdr3_aa,cdr3_nt
TRBV7-9,.,TRBJ2-2,.,CASSSSGGTGELFF,TGTGCCAGCAGCTCATCGGGTGGGACCGGGGAGCTGTTTTTT
TRBV9,few,TRBJ1-5,TRBD1,CASSGAGQGNQPQHF,TGTGCCAGCAGCGGAGCGGGACAGGGAAATCAGCCCCAGCATTTT
TRBV5-1,.,TRBJ2-3,.,CASSLGTRTDTQYF,TGCGCCAGCAGCTTGGGGACTCGCACAGATACGCAGTATTTT
TRBV18,few,TRBJ2-4,TRBD2,CASSPEPGGADIQYF,TGTGCCAGCTCACCCGAGCCGGGAGGGGCTGACATTCAGTACTTC
TRBV7-9,few,TRBJ1-1,.,CASSLPQRNTEAFF,TGTGCCAGCAGCCTCCCACAGAGGAACACTGAAGCTTTCTTT
TRBV19,few,TRBJ1-1,.,CASRDRALNTEAFF,TGTGCCAGTCGCGATAGAGCCCTTAACACTGAAGCTTTCTTT
TRBV6-6,.,TRBJ2-4,TRBD2,CASSSILAGVAIQYF,TGTGCCAGCAGTTCAATACTAGCGGGAGTTGCCATTCAGTACTTC
TRBV27,.,TRBJ2-3,.,CASSLVSWGTDTQYF,TGTGCCAGCAGTTTAGTGTCCTGGGGCACAGATACGCAGTATTTT
TRBV6-6,.,TRBJ2-3,TRBD1,CASSYQRQGADTQYF,TGTGCCAGCAGTTACCAAAGACAGGGAGCAGATACGCAGTATTTT
TRBV11-2,once,TRBJ1-1,.,CASQGIATEAFF,TGTGCCAGCCAGGGGATTGCCACTGAAGCTTTCTTT
TRBV5-5,.,TRBJ2-5,.,CASSPGTNMVTQYF,TGTGCCAGCAGCCCCGGGACAAATATGGTGACCCAGTACTTC
TRBV7-9,.,TRBJ1-1,.,CARIPATDMNTEAFF,TGTGCCCGCATCCCAGCGACTGATATGAACACTGAAGCTTTCTTT
TRBV6-6,.,TRBJ1-1,.,CASSNGRDTEAFF,TGTGCCAGCAGCAACGGACGGGACACTGAAGCTTTCTTT
TRBV19,.,TRBJ2-2,TRBD2,CASNSGRAAGELFF,TGTGCCAGCAATAGCGGGAGGGCCGCCGGGGAGCTGTTTTTT
TRBV7-2,.,TRBJ2-1,.,CASSGSMINEQFF,TGTGCCAGCAGCGGGAGTATGATAAATGAGCAGTTCTTC
TRBV6-4,few,TRBJ2-3,TRBD2,CASSVAGGPDTQYF,TGTGCCAGCAGTGTAGCGGGAGGGCCAGATACGCAGTATTTT
TRBV28,once,TRBJ2-2,.,CASSLQAAGELFF,TGTGCCAGCAGCTTACAAGCGGCCGGGGAGCTGTTTTTT
TRBV7-6,.,TRBJ2-1,TRBD2,CASSRGLAGNEQFF,TGTGCCAGCAGCCGTGGACTAGCGGGCAATGAGCAGTTCTTC
TRBV19,once,TRBJ1-1,.,CASTPVRRTNTEAFF,TGTGCCAGTACTCCCGTCCGGCGGACGAACACTGAAGCTTTCTTT
TRBV11-3,once,TRBJ2-3,TRBD2,CASSLDPPAGISDTQYF,TGTGCCAGCAGCTTAGATCCACCAGCGGGAATATCAGATACGCAGTATTTT
TRBV6-5,.,TRBJ1-2,.,CASSYLQSGYTF,TGTGCCAGCAGTTATTTACAGAGTGGCTACACCTTC
TRBV2,.,TRBJ2-3,.,CASSEVYGTDTQYF,TGTGCCAGCAGTGAAGTATACGGCACAGATACGCAGTATTTT
TRBV7-9,.,TRBJ1-4,.,CASSLGGTGEKLFF,TGTGCCAGCAGCTTAGGTGGGACTGGTGAAAAACTGTTTTTT
TRBV25-1,once,TRBJ2-3,.,CASSEPSFRGGIPDTQYF,TGTGCCAGCAGTGAGCCCTCCTTCAGGGGGGGAATCCCAGATACGCAGTATTTT
TRBV30,.,TRBJ2-1,.,CALERGYNEQFF,TGTGCCTTGGAACGGGGCTACAATGAGCAGTTCTTC
TRBV18,.,TRBJ2-7,TRBD1,CASSPQGAIYEQYF,TGTGCCAGCTCACCACAGGGGGCCATCTACGAGCAGTACTTC
TRBV29-1,.,TRBJ2-4,.,CSVRTAQNIQYF,TGCAGCGTTCGGACAGCCCAAAACATTCAGTACTTC
TRBV7-2,.,TRBJ2-3,TRBD2,CASSLGAGAQDTQYF,TGTGCCAGCAGCTTAGGAGCGGGAGCCCAAGATACGCAGTATTTT
TRBV5-1,.,TRBJ2-2,.,CASSPQGPLNTGELFF,TGCGCCAGCTCGCCTCAGGGTCCGCTGAACACCGGGGAGCTGTTTTTT
TRBV7-9,.,TRBJ2-5,.,CASSLRRAGGETQYF,TGTGCCAGCAGCTTGCGGAGGGCCGGTGGAGAGACCCAGTACTTC
TRBV6-5,.,TRBJ2-7,.,CASSSPRRGSYEQYF,TGTGCCAGCAGTTCCCCGAGGAGGGGGTCCTACGAGCAGTACTTC
TRBV5-6,.,TRBJ1-5,.,CASSLGHNQPQHF,TGTGCCAGCAGCTTGGGACATAATCAGCCCCAGCATTTT
TRBV28,.,TRBJ1-5,.,CASSLTGYQPQHF,TGTGCCAGCAGTTTAACAGGTTATCAGCCCCAGCATTTT
TRBV7-2,.,TRBJ2-2,.,CASSLAGERVSGELFF,TGTGCCAGCAGCTTAGCAGGAGAAAGGGTCTCCGGGGAGCTGTTTTTT
TRBV27,.,TRBJ1-2,.,CASRGVEQDNYGYTF,TGTGCCAGCAGGGGTGTTGAACAGGACAACTATGGCTACACCTTC
TRBV29-1,.,TRBJ2-3,TRBD1,CSGSTGPADTQYF,TGCAGCGGGTCGACAGGGCCCGCAGATACGCAGTATTTT
TRBV5-4,.,TRBJ1-4,TRBD1,CASSLDGTGRGEKLFF,TGTGCCAGCAGCTTGGATGGGACAGGGAGAGGGGAAAAACTGTTTTTT
TRBV9,once,TRBJ2-7,.,CASSVASRSSYEQYF,TGTGCCAGCAGCGTAGCTAGCAGAAGCTCCTACGAGCAGTACTTC
TRBV7-2,.,TRBJ2-2,.,CASSLALGVGELFF,TGTGCCAGCAGCTTAGCGCTAGGAGTTGGGGAGCTGTTTTTT
TRBV12-5,.,TRBJ2-3,.,CASGKGHPTDTQYF,TGTGCTAGTGGTAAGGGACACCCCACAGATACGCAGTATTTT
TRBV5-4,.,TRBJ2-3,.,CASSLAAEHTDTQYF,TGTGCCAGCAGCTTGGCGGCAGAGCATACAGATACGCAGTATTTT
TRBV7-6,.,TRBJ2-1,.,CASSPDWGVGNEQFF,TGTGCCAGCAGCCCAGACTGGGGAGTGGGGAATGAGCAGTTCTTC
TRBV10-3,.,TRBJ2-7,TRBD1,CAISGGQGASYEQYF,TGTGCCATCAGTGGGGGACAGGGGGCATCCTACGAGCAGTACTTC
TRBV15,.,TRBJ1-1,TRBD1,CATSREGTGFNTEAFF,TGTGCCACCAGCAGAGAAGGGACAGGGTTCAACACTGAAGCTTTCTTT
TRBV6-5,.,TRBJ2-7,.,CASSPPEGEQYF,TGTGCCAGCAGTCCCCCCGAGGGCGAGCAGTACTTC
TRBV19,.,TRBJ2-4,.,CASRNDGGKNIQYF,TGTGCCAGTAGGAATGACGGGGGCAAAAACATTCAGTACTTC
TRBV4-1,few,TRBJ2-7,TRBD2,CASSQGLAGGSGAYEQYF,TGCGCCAGCAGCCAAGGACTAGCGGGAGGAAGCGGGGCCTACGAGCAGTACTTC
TRBV29-1,.,TRBJ2-7,.,CSVPGTGTYEQYF,TGCAGCGTCCCCGGGACTGGCACCTACGAGCAGTACTTC
TRBV10-3,.,TRBJ1-2,.,CAISDFGGVEGYTF,TGTGCCATCAGTGATTTCGGGGGTGTGGAGGGCTACACCTTC
TRBV15,.,TRBJ2-7,TRBD1,CATSRGDRVYEQYF,TGTGCCACCAGCAGAGGGGACAGGGTCTACGAGCAGTACTTC
TRBV10-3,.,TRBJ2-7,.,CAISESVGINEQYF,TGTGCCATCAGTGAGTCGGTGGGGATAAACGAGCAGTACTTC
TRBV28,.,TRBJ2-7,TRBD1,CASSTRTGRFEEQYF,TGTGCCAGCAGTACCCGGACAGGGCGGTTTGAGGAGCAGTACTTC
TRBV6-1,.,TRBJ2-1,.,CASSEMSGTYNEQFF,TGTGCCAGCAGTGAAATGAGCGGAACCTACAATGAGCAGTTCTTC
TRBV12-5,.,TRBJ2-7,.,CASGLVQMDYEQYF,TGTGCCAGTGGTTTGGTACAGATGGACTACGAGCAGTACTTC